This T cell receptor beta chain was observed in a study of cytomegalovirus exposure and HLA in healthy donors. This CDR3 has 18 amino acids. CDR1 SEHNR and CDR2 FQNEAQ come from the germline V gene (reference sequence). V shed 2 bases and J 1 base; nucleotides not matched to a gene: 11. Both 60 Vbeta primers and 13 Jbeta primers went into the PCR. Produced via immunoSEQ multiplex PCR; TCRdb's table is partial and in-frame only. In all, the sample yields tens of thousands of clones. This receptor was obtained from a man aged 18 to 30 in good health and CMV-seropositive. This chain links TRBV7-9 with TRBJ1-1, with TRBD1 matching over 9 bases. Sequences were obtained from PBMCs. CDR3 sequence (DNA): TGTGCCAGCAGCTTAACTCTCGGGTTGGGACAGGGGAACACTGAAGCTTTCTTT. As protein: CASSLTLGLGQGNTEAFF. The complete variable domain, with remaining parts taken from reference TRBV7-9 and TRBJ1-1, reads DTGVSQNPRHKITKRGQNVTFRCDPISEHNRLYWYRQTLGQGPEFLTYFQNEAQLEKSRLLSDRFSAERPKGSFSTLEIQRTEQGDSAMYLCASSLTLGLGQGNTEAFFGQGTRLTVV.